These 30 T cell receptor beta chains came from one sample sequenced in a study of lymphopenia after photon versus proton radiotherapy. Sequencing was performed with immunoSEQ multiplex PCR; in TCRdb, only in-frame clones are kept and a portion is missing. Of over 4,500 clones listed, around two thirds were seen once; the top ten hold about half. This material consisted of peripheral blood, taken from a patient treated with proton-based radiotherapy. The source is an elderly man with esophageal cancer.

This chain connects TRBV11-2 to TRBJ2-3; the D is unclear. The germline V gene has CDR1 SGHAT and CDR2 FQNNGV. The CDR3 is 14 residues long. The germline V and J ends were trimmed by 5 bases and 4 bases, with 13 bases remaining between them. CDR3: CASSQIGLSDTQYF. CDR3 bases: TGTGCCAGCAGCCAGATCGGGTTGTCAGATACGCAGTATTTT.

The rearrangement joins TRBV10-1 to TRBJ2-3; 7 nucleotides line up with TRBD2. The CDR3 length is 15 residues. Germline V gene data show CDR1 as WNHNN and CDR2 as SYGVQD (reference sequence). Unmatched junction bases numbered 4, after V lost 4 bases and J lost 0 bases. The CDR3 spells CASSVAGSSTDTQYF. CDR3 nucleotides: TGCGCCAGCAGTGTAGCGGGCTCTAGCACAGATACGCAGTATTTT.

V and J are TRBV6-1 and TRBJ2-7; 8 bases fit TRBD1. CDR1 and CDR2 from the germline V gene are MNHNS and SASEGT. After removal of 6 bases from V and 2 bases from J, the junction contained 9 bases not matched to a gene. The CDR3 extends over 15 amino acids. The CDR3 DNA follows: TGTGCCAGCAGCCAAGAGCAGGGGGCTGCCTACGAGCAGTACTTC. It specifies CASSQEQGAAYEQYF.

The gene calls are TRBV7-8 and TRBJ2-7; D gene uncertain. This CDR3 region has 12 residues. Trimming stripped 1 base from V and 5 bases from J, with 6 bases between. The germline V gene has CDR1 SGHVS and CDR2 FQNEAQ. The CDR3 DNA follows: TGTGCCAGCAGCTTAGGCTTTGACGAGCAGTACTTC. It translates to CASSLGFDEQYF.

This chain links TRBV6-5 with TRBJ1-1; no reliable D call. With 2 bases removed from V and 0 bases from J, the gap between germline ends came to 7 bases. Germline loops: CDR1 MNHEY, CDR2 SVGAGI. CDR3 length: 14 amino acids. Here the CDR3 reads CASSYVGLNTEAFF. The DNA for the CDR3 is TGTGCCAGCAGTTACGTAGGATTGAACACTGAAGCTTTCTTT.

This sequence joins TRBV4-1 and TRBJ2-2, with a weak D call TRBD2 (7 bases). V was pared by 4 bases and J by 6 bases, with 21 bases between. Germline values: CDR1 MGHRA, CDR2 YSYEKL. This CDR3 contains 17 residues. As DNA, the CDR3 is TGCGCCAGCAGCCCCCTGGGTGGGGGGGGGCCCTCCGGGGAGCTGTTTTTT. It yields the protein CASSPLGGGGPSGELFF.

This clone is labeled medium-sized. V is TRBV10-3 and J is TRBJ2-2; 9 bases fit TRBD1. The CDR3 consists of 14 residues. With 6 bases clipped from V and 5 bases from J, the junction kept 4 bases outside the gene matches. CDR1 ENHRY and CDR2 SYGVKD come from the germline V gene. The CDR3 region is CAIRVQGATGELFF. For the CDR3, the DNA is TGTGCCATCAGGGTACAGGGGGCAACCGGGGAGCTGTTTTTT.

The gene calls are TRBV28 and TRBJ1-5; D not resolved. Per germline, CDR1 MDHEN and CDR2 SYDVKM. Between the trimmed V and J ends, which lost 7 bases and 3 bases, there was a span of 13 bases. This CDR3 is 14 amino acids long. The CDR3 DNA is TGTGCCAGCACTTCTCCGGGCTTCAATCAGCCCCAGCATTTT. It is translated as CASTSPGFNQPQHF.

J is TRBJ2-3 and V is TRBV7-9; D call uncertain. CDR1 and CDR2 (germline): SEHNR, FQNEAQ (reference sequence). The CDR3 has 15 amino acids. The V end lost 1 base, the J end lost 2 bases, and 10 bases lay between the germline ends. CDR3 nucleotide sequence: TGTGCCAGCAGCTTAGAAAGGGTGATCACAGATACGCAGTATTTT. This translates into CASSLERVITDTQYF.

This chain connects TRBV11-3 to TRBJ1-5; a weak D match, TRBD1 (5 bases). Trimming removed 5 bases from V and 9 bases from J, with 17 bases in between. The CDR3 consists of 14 residues. Germline lookup yields CDR1 SGHNT and CDR2 YENEEA. The CDR3 protein is CASSHGHTSRPQHF. In DNA, the CDR3 is TGTGCCAGCAGCCATGGACACACTTCACGGCCCCAGCATTTT.

This chain joins TRBV7-6 and TRBJ1-1, with TRBD1 as a possible D gene (6 bases). The germline V gene has CDR1 SGHVS and CDR2 FNYEAQ. V was shortened by 8 bases and J by 1 base, with 11 bases between the two germline ends. The CDR3 extends over 13 amino acids. The CDR3 region has the DNA TGTGCCAGCTACGGGGGGGCGAACACTGAAGCTTTCTTT. Amino acid sequence: CASYGGANTEAFF. Full variable domain (rest looked up from reference TRBV7-6 and TRBJ1-1): GAGVSQSPRYKVTKRGQDVALRCDPISGHVSLYWYRQALGQGPEFLTYFNYEAQQDKSGLPNDRFSAERPEGSISTLTIQRTEQRDSAMYRCASYGGANTEAFFGQGTRLTVV.

This rearrangement joins TRBV5-6 to TRBJ1-1; D is ambiguous. Trimming cost V 3 bases and J 5 bases, with 11 bases left between them. In germline, CDR1 is SGHDT, CDR2 YYEEEE. The CDR3 extends over 13 amino acids. The CDR3 protein is CASSWQAPTEAFF. The CDR3, as DNA: TGTGCCAGCAGCTGGCAGGCACCGACTGAAGCTTTCTTT.

The V gene is TRBV11-3, the J gene TRBJ2-5; D is ambiguous. V lost 5 bases and J lost 2, with 15 bases in between. The CDR3 is 15 residues long. CDR1 and CDR2 (germline): SGHNT, YENEEA. The CDR3 sequence is CASSLATGSQETQYF. CDR3 sequence (DNA): TGTGCCAGCAGCCTTGCGACCGGGTCTCAAGAGACCCAGTACTTC. Using reference TRBV11-3 and TRBJ2-5 for the parts outside the CDR3, the full variable domain is EAGVVQSPRYKIIEKKQPVAFWCNPISGHNTLYWYLQNLGQGPELLIRYENEEAVDDSQLPKDRFSAERLKGVDSTLKIQPAELGDSAVYLCASSLATGSQETQYFGPGTRLLVL.

J is TRBJ2-7 and V is TRBV2; the match to TRBD2 covers 9 bases. There are 15 residues in the CDR3. Per the germline V gene, CDR1 is SNHLY and CDR2 is FYNNEI. J was trimmed by 3 bases and V by 5 bases; bases with no gene match: 8. The CDR3 protein is CASSYLAGTFYEQYF. The CDR3 coding sequence is TGTGCCAGCAGTTATCTAGCGGGGACTTTCTACGAGCAGTACTTC.

This clone has only one observation. The rearrangement joins TRBV29-1 to TRBJ2-3; TRBD1 matches at 7 bases. The CDR3 has 14 amino acids. Per the germline V gene, CDR1 is SQVTM and CDR2 is ANQGSEA. The ends lost 6 bases at V and 6 bases at J; junction bases unmatched: 12. The CDR3 sequence is CSVWTGFMADTQYF. The DNA for the CDR3 is TGCAGCGTGTGGACAGGCTTTATGGCGGATACGCAGTATTTT.

The DNA for the CDR3 is TGTGCCAGCAGCTCGGGGGGAGAGGTTAACGAGCAGTACTTC. Amino acids: CASSSGGEVNEQYF. This rearrangement joins TRBV5-4 to TRBJ2-7; the match to TRBD2 covers 7 bases. The CDR3 runs to 14 residues. The V and J ends lost 3 bases and 5 bases, in that order; junction bases with no gene match: 8. Germline V gives CDR1 SGHNT, CDR2 YYREEE (reference sequence).

The chain couples TRBV7-8 to TRBJ1-3, with D perhaps TRBD1 (5 bases). Trimming removed 0 bases at V and 4 bases at J, with 7 bases between. Germline lookup yields CDR1 SGHVS and CDR2 FQNEAQ. The CDR3 extends over 14 amino acids. CDR3 in DNA: TGTGCCAGCAGCTTAGCAGGGGACGGAAACACCATATATTTT. It encodes CASSLAGDGNTIYF. Looking up the rest from reference TRBV7-8 and TRBJ1-3 gives the full variable domain: GAGVSQSPRYKVAKRGQDVALRCDPISGHVSLFWYQQALGQGPEFLTYFQNEAQLDKSGLPSDRFFAERPEGSVSTLKIQRTQQEDSAVYLCASSLAGDGNTIYFGEGSWLTVV.

V is TRBV5-1 and J is TRBJ1-4; 8 positions match TRBD1. J was trimmed by 8 bases and V by 6 bases; bases with no gene match: 9. Germline V gives CDR1 SGHRS, CDR2 YFSETQ. The length of the CDR3 is 14 residues. The CDR3, as DNA: TGCGCCAGCACCCTTGACAGGGGTAGGGAAAAACTGTTTTTT. Residues: CASTLDRGREKLFF.

This chain links TRBV21-1 with TRBJ2-7; TRBD1, the table's D call, was not compared with the DNA. TRBV21-1 is flagged as a pseudogene. The CDR3 consists of 13 residues. The CDR3 sequence is CASRLYRVHEQYF. The CDR3 DNA is TGTGCCAGCAGATTATACAGGGTCCACGAGCAGTACTTC.

This clone showed up just a few times. The identical CDR3 is also encoded by other nucleotide sequences in the sample. The V gene is TRBV18, the J gene TRBJ2-6; maybe TRBD2 (6 bases). Germline assignment: CDR1 KGHSH and CDR2 LQKENI. This CDR3 is 15 amino acids long. Trimming stripped 3 bases from V and 1 base from J, with 7 bases between. Here the CDR3 reads CASSPAGSGANVLTF. CDR3 coding DNA: TGTGCCAGCTCACCTGCGGGGTCTGGGGCCAACGTCCTGACTTTC.

The gene calls are TRBV4-1 and TRBJ2-3, with 8 bases that match TRBD2. The CDR3 runs 18 residues. In germline, CDR1 is MGHRA, CDR2 YSYEKL. V trimming: 0 bases; J trimming: 0 bases; junction bases outside the gene matches: 8. CDR3 loop: CASSQEGGRGASTDTQYF. The DNA of the CDR3 is TGCGCCAGCAGCCAAGAAGGAGGGCGGGGGGCTAGCACAGATACGCAGTATTTT.

Details on this clone: Germline is not matched at one junction end, which may reflect a read error. The chain employs TRBV4-2 and TRBJ2-5, with a weak D call TRBD2 (7 bases). The CDR3 spans 17 residues. Per germline, CDR1 LGHNA and CDR2 YNFKEQ. The CDR3 region has the DNA TGTACCAGCAGCCAAGGTGTGCAGCGGGACATGCGGGAGACCCAGTACTTC. It encodes CTSSQGVQRDMRETQYF.

By sample share, this clone is medium-sized. In DNA form, the CDR3 reads TGTGCCAGCAGCCCGCTTCGGGGGGGCTTGTACAATGAGCAGTTCTTC. Residues: CASSPLRGGLYNEQFF. The chain couples TRBV7-6 to TRBJ2-1, with 8 bases matching TRBD2. The CDR3 loop spans 16 amino acids. J lost 4 bases, V lost 5 bases, and 10 bases had no gene match. CDR1 is SGHVS and CDR2 is FNYEAQ in the germline V gene.

V gene TRBV7-7 combines with J gene TRBJ2-5; tentative D call: TRBD2 (7 bases). Looked up from germline, CDR1 is SSHAT and CDR2 is FNYEAQ (reference sequence). CDR3 size: 15 residues. The V and J ends lost 2 bases and 3 bases respectively, with 13 bases between them. In DNA form, the CDR3 reads TGTGCCAGCAGCTTAACAGGGAGGGAGGAAGAGACCCAGTACTTC. It encodes CASSLTGREEETQYF.

This clone was seen only once. The CDR3 is CASSLEGFNSPLHF. DNA for the CDR3: TGTGCCAGCAGCTTAGAAGGGTTCAATTCACCCCTCCACTTT. The chain carries TRBV7-8 and TRBJ1-6; D is unclear. Per the germline V gene, CDR1 is SGHVS and CDR2 is FQNEAQ. The CDR3 runs 14 residues. Trimming stripped 1 base from V and 7 bases from J, with 8 bases between.

The gene calls are TRBV10-1 and TRBJ2-2; D is unclear. In germline, CDR1 is WNHNN, CDR2 SYGVQD (reference sequence). This CDR3 is built from 15 residues. V lost 1 base and J 0 bases, leaving 6 bases between the germline ends. CDR3 in amino acids: CASSEYRTNTGELFF. The CDR3 DNA sequence: TGCGCCAGCAGTGAGTACCGCACGAACACCGGGGAGCTGTTTTTT.

V usage is TRBV7-9 and J usage is TRBJ1-1; D call uncertain. Per germline, CDR1 SEHNR and CDR2 FQNEAQ (reference sequence). CDR3 size: 13 residues. With 4 bases removed from V and 1 base from J, the gap between germline ends came to 7 bases. CDR3 in amino acids: CASSSRENTEAFF. DNA for the CDR3: TGTGCCAGCAGCTCCCGTGAGAACACTGAAGCTTTCTTT. Based on the CDR3 plus reference TRBV7-9 and TRBJ1-1, the full variable domain is DTGVSQNPRHKITKRGQNVTFRCDPISEHNRLYWYRQTLGQGPEFLTYFQNEAQLEKSRLLSDRFSAERPKGSFSTLEIQRTEQGDSAMYLCASSSRENTEAFFGQGTRLTVV.

This clone has more than one count but fewer than ten. The V call is TRBV9, the J call TRBJ1-2; D call uncertain. The CDR3 is made up of 12 amino acids. In germline, CDR1 is SGDLS, CDR2 YYNGEE. The ends were cut back, 4 bases at V and 5 bases at J, with 9 bases in the middle. The CDR3 sequence: CASSSTRYGYTF. The DNA for the CDR3 is TGTGCCAGCAGCTCCACAAGATATGGCTACACCTTC.

This chain connects TRBV21-1 to TRBJ2-6. TRBV21-1 is marked as a pseudogene. This CDR3 is built from 19 residues. DNA for the CDR3: TGTGCCAGCAGCAAATCGGGCAGGGACCTGAGCTCTGGGGCCAACGTCCTGACTTTC. Amino acids: CASSKSGRDLSSGANVLTF.

The V gene is TRBV6-1, the J gene TRBJ2-2; unclear D gene. The CDR3 has 12 residues. Germline CDR1 and CDR2: MNHNS and SASEGT. Trimming took 2 bases from V and 9 from J, leaving 7 bases between them. In nucleotides, the CDR3 is TGTGCCAGCAGTGAACCAGGCCGGGAGCTGTTTTTT. Translating gives CASSEPGRELFF.